This T cell receptor beta chain comes out of a study of blood T cells in healthy people across ages. Study-level points and caveats: Conclusively comparing naive with antigen-experienced cells was impossible with unsorted PBMCs.

Trimming cost V 4 bases and J 7 bases, with 14 bases left between them. In germline, CDR1 is SGHRS, CDR2 YFSETQ. The length of the CDR3 is 13 residues. This clonotype was recorded a few times. The antigen is undetermined. A minimum of 6 micrograms of total RNA was extracted per sample. A J-beta primer mix and a sample-barcoded 5' primer were used in a second PCR of about 7 to 12 cycles. A template-switch adaptor containing 12 random nucleotides labeled each cDNA molecule. TCRdb re-derived calls from the 5' RACE reads in MiXCR, one entry per CDR3 protein. The profile shows about 570,000 distinct CDR3 sequences, 25% to 30% of them singletons.

Sequencing was performed on blood. This chain joins TRBV5-1 and TRBJ1-1; D is unresolved. This clonotype was obtained from a woman in her seventies in good health. CDR3: CASSKDGGDEAFF. CDR3 coding DNA: TGCGCCAGCAGCAAAGACGGCGGCGATGAAGCTTTCTTT.